This T cell receptor beta chain was found in a study of technical replicates of blood from several donors. Some clones are missing from TCRdb's copy, which holds only in-frame ones; the method was immunoSEQ multiplex PCR. The table has some 62,000 clones, over 75% seen once. This CDR3 region has 16 residues. The germline V gene encodes CDR1 LNHDA and CDR2 SQIVND (reference sequence). V trimming: 5 bases; J trimming: 3 bases; junction bases outside the gene matches: 10. The sequenced material came from PBMCs. The V and J genes are TRBV19 and TRBJ2-1; TRBD2 matches 7 bases. This receptor was taken from a human donor in good health. Some clones in this sample may be carry-over from other donors' samples. In nucleotides, the CDR3 is TGTGCCAGTAGTGGCGCGCCGGGACTATTCTACAATGAGCAGTTCTTC. It translates to CASSGAPGLFYNEQFF.